In its sample, the clone carrying this T cell receptor beta chain was seen once. The antigen remains unidentified. These data originate in a study of blood T cells in healthy people across ages. About the research overall: When template switching was applied, about one barcoded beta molecule was captured per two T cells. Findings of the study overall: Per million T cells, TCR beta diversity dropped roughly linearly as age increased. PBMCs left unsorted prevented a conclusive naive versus antigen-experienced comparison.

The junction had 4 bases not matched to a gene; V was cut back by 0 bases and J by 0 bases. The CDR3 length is 16 residues. Germline V gene lookup returns CDR1 MGHRA and CDR2 YSYEKL. A sample-barcoded 5' primer and a J-beta primer mix were used in a second PCR of roughly 6 to 11 cycles. TCRdb analysed the 5' RACE reads with MiXCR anew, one entry per CDR3 protein. In the table there are fewer than 800,000 distinct CDR3 sequences, 32% of which are singletons. The chain carries TRBV4-1 and TRBJ1-1; 7 bases match TRBD1. Sequenced sample: blood. The clonotype originates from a woman at least 80 years old in good health. The CDR3 DNA reads TGCGCCAGCAGCCAAGACAGGGGGTGGCTGAACACTGAAGCTTTCTTT. Residues: CASSQDRGWLNTEAFF.